The 21 T cell receptor beta chains below come from one sample, sequenced in a study of OX40 agonist ivuxolimab in advanced cancers. TCRdb keeps only in-frame clones here, not all; method: immunoSEQ multiplex PCR. The top ten hold about 9.4% of the sample, which has fewer than 30,000 clones, 91% seen once. Sequenced here: CD4+ or CD8+ T cells sorted from blood, sampled in a trial of the OX40 agonist ivuxolimab. These receptors all stem from an adult with an advanced solid tumor such as melanoma, head and neck, liver or kidney cancer.

This rearrangement joins TRBV5-3 to TRBJ2-1; 10 nucleotides agree with TRBD2. TRBV5-3 is filed as an ORF, its function uncertain. The CDR3 spans 19 residues. V lost 2 bases to trimming and J lost 8 bases; unmatched junction nucleotides: 19. The CDR3 loop reads CARSLYLAGASRGVYEQFF. DNA for the CDR3: TGTGCCAGAAGCTTATATCTAGCGGGGGCCTCAAGGGGTGTCTATGAGCAGTTCTTC.

This chain uses TRBV7-8 with TRBJ1-4, with D maybe TRBD1 (6 bases). This CDR3 is 15 amino acids long. Trimming stripped 1 base from V and 6 bases from J, with 12 bases between. In germline, CDR1 is SGHVS, CDR2 FQNEAQ. CDR3 sequence reads: CASSLGTEQYEKLFF. The DNA for the CDR3 is TGTGCCAGCAGCTTAGGGACAGAACAGTATGAAAAACTGTTTTTT. Complete variable domain (other parts from reference TRBV7-8 and TRBJ1-4): GAGVSQSPRYKVAKRGQDVALRCDPISGHVSLFWYQQALGQGPEFLTYFQNEAQLDKSGLPSDRFFAERPEGSVSTLKIQRTQQEDSAVYLCASSLGTEQYEKLFFGSGTQLSVL.

J is TRBJ1-1 and V is TRBV7-2; D gene uncertain. V lost 2 bases and J 0 bases, leaving 10 bases between the germline ends. The CDR3 has 15 residues. Germline V lookup: CDR1 SGHTA, CDR2 FQGNSA. CDR3 sequence reads: CASSLTLGLNTEAFF. CDR3 DNA sequence: TGTGCCAGCAGCTTAACATTGGGGTTGAACACTGAAGCTTTCTTT.

The V and J genes are TRBV5-6 and TRBJ1-4; D is ambiguous. With 2 bases removed from V and 3 bases from J, the gap between germline ends came to 11 bases. Germline-derived CDR1 and CDR2 are SGHDT and YYEEEE. The CDR3 length is 15 residues. The CDR3 DNA reads as TGTGCCAGCAGCTTTTTCCAGGACTCTAATGAAAAACTGTTTTTT. It codes for CASSFFQDSNEKLFF.

This chain links TRBV5-4 with TRBJ1-2; D might be TRBD1 (5 bases). The germline V gene encodes CDR1 SGHNT and CDR2 YYREEE (reference sequence). This CDR3 comprises 15 residues. V lost 2 bases and J lost 6, with 17 bases in between. In DNA, the CDR3 is TGTGCCAGCAGCTTAGACTCTTGGGGGGGTGATGGCTACACCTTC. It yields the protein CASSLDSWGGDGYTF. The full variable domain, in which reference TRBV5-4 and TRBJ1-2 provide the parts outside the CDR3, is ETGVTQSPTHLIKTRGQQVTLRCSSQSGHNTVSWYQQALGQGPQFIFQYYREEENGRGNFPPRFSGLQFPNYSSELNVNALELDDSALYLCASSLDSWGGDGYTFGSGTRLTVV.

This clone was seen more than once but under ten times. The chain carries TRBV5-4 and TRBJ2-7, with D tentatively TRBD2 (5 bases). The V end was cut by 2 bases, the J end by 3 bases, with 9 bases between. The CDR3 consists of 13 residues. Germline assignment: CDR1 SGHNT and CDR2 YYREEE (reference sequence). CDR3 nucleotide sequence: TGTGCCAGCAGCTTCGGGGTGGGCTACGAGCAGTACTTC. Protein sequence: CASSFGVGYEQYF.

Relative to its sample, this clone is medium-sized. The chain joins TRBV28 to TRBJ2-7; no firm D call. V dropped 3 bases and J dropped 4 bases, with 10 bases sitting between them. The CDR3 spans 13 residues. Germline loops: CDR1 MDHEN, CDR2 SYDVKM. Here the CDR3 DNA reads TGTGCCAGCAGTTTTTTTAGAGGATACGAGCAGTACTTC. Its protein product is CASSFFRGYEQYF.

CDR3 protein: CASSSGDSYNEQFF. DNA for the CDR3: TGTGCCAGCAGCTCAGGGGATTCTTACAATGAGCAGTTCTTC. V is TRBV6-5 and J is TRBJ2-1, with D possibly matching TRBD1 (6 bases). V was cut by 6 bases and J by 4 bases, with 13 bases left in between. The germline gives CDR1 MNHEY, CDR2 SVGAGI. This CDR3 is 14 amino acids long.

The table lists this clone with a few counts. The CDR3 spells CASSPRAMSYEQYF. In nucleotides, the CDR3 is TGTGCCAGCAGCCCGCGGGCGATGTCCTACGAGCAGTACTTC. The V call is TRBV7-8, the J call TRBJ2-7; TRBD2 is a possible D gene (5 bases). CDR1 and CDR2 from the germline V gene are SGHVS and FQNEAQ. V lost 5 bases and J 1 base, leaving 12 bases between the germline ends. The CDR3 sequence is 14 residues long.

The rearrangement links TRBV6-5 to TRBJ1-1; 7 nucleotides line up with TRBD1. This CDR3 is built from 14 residues. V lost 4 bases to trimming and J lost 1 base; unmatched junction nucleotides: 3. Germline assignment: CDR1 MNHEY and CDR2 SVGAGI. This CDR3 reads CASSWGQQNTEAFF. The CDR3 DNA is TGTGCCAGCAGTTGGGGACAGCAGAACACTGAAGCTTTCTTT.

J is TRBJ1-2 and V is TRBV19; D perhaps matches TRBD1 (6 bases). The V end was cut by 3 bases, the J end by 6 bases, with 14 bases between. Per the germline V gene, CDR1 is LNHDA and CDR2 is SQIVND (reference sequence). This CDR3 is built from 14 residues. The CDR3 loop reads CASSIVGGGDGYTF. CDR3 sequence (DNA): TGTGCCAGTAGTATTGTTGGGGGCGGAGATGGCTACACCTTC.

J is TRBJ2-7 and V is TRBV19; D gene ambiguous. Trimming removed 4 bases from V and 2 bases from J, with 9 bases in between. Germline V gene sequence: CDR1 LNHDA, CDR2 SQIVND (reference sequence). The CDR3 is made up of 13 amino acids. The CDR3 is CASSNGLPYEQYF. CDR3 sequence (DNA): TGTGCCAGTAGTAATGGGCTGCCCTACGAGCAGTACTTC.

V usage is TRBV5-4 and J usage is TRBJ2-7; the match to TRBD1 covers 7 bases. After removal of 4 bases from V and 2 bases from J, the junction contained 15 bases not matched to a gene. The CDR3 spans 17 residues. Germline lookup yields CDR1 SGHNT and CDR2 YYREEE (reference sequence). CDR3 loop: CASSLTPLWDRAYEQYF. DNA of the CDR3: TGTGCCAGCAGCCTAACCCCCTTATGGGACAGAGCCTACGAGCAGTACTTC.

This clone has a single count. This chain connects TRBV11-2 to TRBJ2-1; 7 nucleotides match TRBD2. Germline V gene sequence: CDR1 SGHAT, CDR2 FQNNGV. The CDR3 is made up of 12 amino acids. V was pared by 5 bases and J by 8 bases, with 3 bases of the junction left unmatched. CDR3 nucleotide sequence: TGTGCCAGCAGCGGGAGGGTCCATGAGCAGTTCTTC. Its protein is CASSGRVHEQFF.

The gene calls are TRBV7-9 and TRBJ2-5; the D gene could be TRBD1 or TRBD2 (5 bases each). V lost 4 bases, J lost 1 base, and 16 bases lay in between. The CDR3 length is 16 residues. Germline V lookup: CDR1 SEHNR, CDR2 FQNEAQ (reference sequence). CDR3 amino acids: CASSSRIRDGQETQYF. CDR3 bases: TGTGCCAGCAGCTCCCGGATCCGGGACGGCCAAGAGACCCAGTACTTC.

The J gene is TRBJ1-5, the V gene TRBV27, with 7 bases matching TRBD1. Per germline, CDR1 MNHEY and CDR2 SMNVEV (reference sequence). V trimming: 6 bases; J trimming: 1 base; junction bases outside the gene matches: 9. CDR3 size: 16 residues. CDR3 coding DNA: TGTGCCAGCAGGTTTAGGGGGCCGGGGAGCAATCAGCCCCAGCATTTT. Translation gives CASRFRGPGSNQPQHF.

By share, this clone ranks as medium-sized. The J gene is TRBJ1-2, the V gene TRBV7-9; D call uncertain. Looked up from germline, CDR1 is SEHNR and CDR2 is FQNEAQ (reference sequence). V lost 1 base and J 4 bases, leaving 16 bases between the germline ends. There are 16 residues in the CDR3. The CDR3 spells CASSLVGSETGYGYTF. The CDR3 DNA sequence: TGTGCCAGCAGCTTAGTGGGCAGCGAGACTGGCTATGGCTACACCTTC.

The chain carries TRBV9 and TRBJ1-1, with D perhaps matching TRBD1 (5 bases). CDR1 is SGDLS, CDR2 YYNGEE, per germline. This CDR3 region has 15 residues. Trimming cost V 0 bases and J 3 bases, with 12 bases left between them. The CDR3 loop is CASSVDPGGDTEAFF. The CDR3 nucleotides are TGTGCCAGCAGCGTAGATCCGGGAGGGGACACTGAAGCTTTCTTT.

The V and J genes are TRBV9 and TRBJ1-4; unclear D gene. The CDR3 extends over 14 amino acids. Germline loops: CDR1 SGDLS, CDR2 YYNGEE. Between the trimmed V and J ends, which lost 0 bases and 4 bases, there was a span of 7 bases. In DNA, the CDR3 is TGTGCCAGCAGCGTAGACAGTCTTAATGAAAAACTGTTTTTT. This codes for CASSVDSLNEKLFF.

The chain employs TRBV7-6 and TRBJ2-3, with no clear D. Germline CDR1 and CDR2: SGHVS and FNYEAQ. The V gene lost 2 bases and the J gene lost 1 base, with 7 bases spanning the gap. The CDR3 length is 14 residues. The CDR3 nucleotides read TGTGCCAGCAGCTTACTCGCAGGCACAGATACGCAGTATTTT. Protein product: CASSLLAGTDTQYF.

This clone was seen only once. This chain uses TRBV7-8 with TRBJ1-1; D is possibly TRBD1 (5 bases). Per the germline V gene, CDR1 is SGHVS and CDR2 is FQNEAQ. The CDR3 totals 13 residues. Trimming took 2 bases from V and 3 from J, leaving 7 bases between them. CDR3 coding DNA: TGTGCCAGCAGCTTATGGGGGGACACTGAAGCTTTCTTT. It specifies CASSLWGDTEAFF. Full variable domain (remainder filled in from reference TRBV7-8 and TRBJ1-1): GAGVSQSPRYKVAKRGQDVALRCDPISGHVSLFWYQQALGQGPEFLTYFQNEAQLDKSGLPSDRFFAERPEGSVSTLKIQRTQQEDSAVYLCASSLWGDTEAFFGQGTRLTVV.